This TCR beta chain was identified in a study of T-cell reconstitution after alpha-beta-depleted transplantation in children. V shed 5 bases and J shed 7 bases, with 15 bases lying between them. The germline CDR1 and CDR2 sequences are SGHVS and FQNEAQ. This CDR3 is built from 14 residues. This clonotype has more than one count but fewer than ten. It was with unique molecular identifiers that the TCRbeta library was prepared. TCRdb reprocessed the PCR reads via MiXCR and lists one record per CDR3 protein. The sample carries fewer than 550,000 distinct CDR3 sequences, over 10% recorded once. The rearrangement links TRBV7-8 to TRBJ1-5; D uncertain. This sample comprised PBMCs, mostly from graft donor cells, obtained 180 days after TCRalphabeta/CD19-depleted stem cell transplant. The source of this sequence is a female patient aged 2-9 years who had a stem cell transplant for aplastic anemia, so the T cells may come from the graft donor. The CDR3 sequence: CASSTRPSGQPQHF. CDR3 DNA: TGTGCCAGCAGCACCCGGCCCAGCGGCCAGCCCCAGCATTTT. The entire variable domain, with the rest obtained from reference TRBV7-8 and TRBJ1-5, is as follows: GAGVSQSPRYKVAKRGQDVALRCDPISGHVSLFWYQQALGQGPEFLTYFQNEAQLDKSGLPSDRFFAERPEGSVSTLKIQRTQQEDSAVYLCASSTRPSGQPQHFGDGTRLSIL.